This T cell receptor (beta chain) was captured by sequencing in a study of cytomegalovirus exposure and HLA in healthy donors. The CDR3 runs to 15 residues. Germline assignment: CDR1 ENHRY and CDR2 SYGVKD. Trimming took 6 bases from V and 5 from J; bases not matched to a gene: 13. Study results and limitations: When analyzed later, a missense DCLRE1C variant was found to be linked to TCR beta V- and J-gene trimming. Earlier analysis yielded a pattern in which most TCR beta V segments were productive about 90% or about 30% of the time. Relative to equally common others, HLA-associated TCR beta chains showed greater clonal expansion in a later analysis.

Primers included in the PCR were 60 Vbeta and 13 Jbeta primers. Produced via immunoSEQ multiplex PCR; TCRdb's table is partial and in-frame only. The sample contains under 250,000 clones, approximately 88% of which appear only once. As concerns this clone: The antigen is not known.

This receptor was taken from a boy between 2 and 10 years old in good health and CMV-seronegative. Sequences were obtained from PBMCs. The rearrangement joins TRBV10-3 to TRBJ2-7, with 7 positions matching TRBD1. DNA for the CDR3: TGTGCCATCAGCGGACCCCAGAGGGGGCACGACGAGCAGTACTTC. Amino acids: CAISGPQRGHDEQYF.